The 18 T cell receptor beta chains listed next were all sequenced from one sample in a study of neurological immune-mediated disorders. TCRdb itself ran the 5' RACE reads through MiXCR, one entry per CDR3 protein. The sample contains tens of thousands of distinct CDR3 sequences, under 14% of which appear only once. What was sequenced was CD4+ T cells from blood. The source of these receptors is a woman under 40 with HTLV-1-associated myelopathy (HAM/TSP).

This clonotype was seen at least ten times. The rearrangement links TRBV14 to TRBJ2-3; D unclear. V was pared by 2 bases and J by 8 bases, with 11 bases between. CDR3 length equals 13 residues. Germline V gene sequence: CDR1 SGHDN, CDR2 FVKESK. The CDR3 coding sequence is TGTGCCAGCAGCCAATCTAGATTTGGTACGCAGTATTTT. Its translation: CASSQSRFGTQYF.

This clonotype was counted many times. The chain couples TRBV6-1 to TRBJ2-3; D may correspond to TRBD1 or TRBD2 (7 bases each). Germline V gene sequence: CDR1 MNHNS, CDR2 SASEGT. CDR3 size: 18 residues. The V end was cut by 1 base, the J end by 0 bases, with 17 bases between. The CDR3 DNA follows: TGTGCCAGCAGTGAAGTGTCAGGGGGGGCCTTTAGCACAGATACGCAGTATTTT. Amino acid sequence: CASSEVSGGAFSTDTQYF.

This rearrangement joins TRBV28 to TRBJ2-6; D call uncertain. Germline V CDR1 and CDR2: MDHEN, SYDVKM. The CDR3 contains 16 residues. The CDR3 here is CASQAESTYGANVLTF. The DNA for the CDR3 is TGTGCAAGCCAGGCAGAGTCGACCTATGGGGCCAACGTCCTGACTTTC.

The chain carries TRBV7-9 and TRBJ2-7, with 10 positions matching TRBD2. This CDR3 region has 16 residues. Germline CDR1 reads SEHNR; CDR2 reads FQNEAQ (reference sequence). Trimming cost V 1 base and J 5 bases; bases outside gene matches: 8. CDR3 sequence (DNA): TGTGCCAGCAGCTTAGTCGCCCAGCGGGGGGGCAACGAGCAGTACTTC. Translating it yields CASSLVAQRGGNEQYF.

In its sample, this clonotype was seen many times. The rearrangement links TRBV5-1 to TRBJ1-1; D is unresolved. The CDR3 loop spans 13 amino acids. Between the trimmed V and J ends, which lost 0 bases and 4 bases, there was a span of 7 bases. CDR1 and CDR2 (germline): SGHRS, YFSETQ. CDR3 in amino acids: CASSLGQVTEAFF. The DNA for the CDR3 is TGCGCCAGCAGCTTGGGTCAGGTCACTGAAGCTTTCTTT.

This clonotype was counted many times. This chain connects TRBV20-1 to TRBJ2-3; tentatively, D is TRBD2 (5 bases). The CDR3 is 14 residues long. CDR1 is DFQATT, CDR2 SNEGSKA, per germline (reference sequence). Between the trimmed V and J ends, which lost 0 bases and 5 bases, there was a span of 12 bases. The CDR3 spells CSARDPLGGDTQYF. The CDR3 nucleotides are TGCAGTGCTAGAGACCCCCTTGGAGGAGATACGCAGTATTTT.

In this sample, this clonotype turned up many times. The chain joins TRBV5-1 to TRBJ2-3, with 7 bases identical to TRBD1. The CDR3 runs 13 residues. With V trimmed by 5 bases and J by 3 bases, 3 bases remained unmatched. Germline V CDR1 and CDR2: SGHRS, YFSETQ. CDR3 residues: CASRTGATDTQYF. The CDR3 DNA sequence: TGCGCCAGCAGAACAGGGGCAACAGATACGCAGTATTTT.

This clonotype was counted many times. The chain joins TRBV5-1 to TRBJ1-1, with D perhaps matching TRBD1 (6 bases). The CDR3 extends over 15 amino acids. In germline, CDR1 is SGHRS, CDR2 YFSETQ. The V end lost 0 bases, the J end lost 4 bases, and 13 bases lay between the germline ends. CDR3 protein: CASSLVTGLGTEAFF. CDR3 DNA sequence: TGCGCCAGCAGCTTGGTCACAGGGCTGGGCACTGAAGCTTTCTTT.

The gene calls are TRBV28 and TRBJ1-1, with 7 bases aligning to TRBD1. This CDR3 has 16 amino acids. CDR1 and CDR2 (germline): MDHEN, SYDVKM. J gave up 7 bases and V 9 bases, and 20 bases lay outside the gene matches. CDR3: CASSHLLPGQYHEAFF. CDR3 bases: TGTGCCAGTAGCCACCTCCTCCCGGGACAGTACCATGAAGCTTTCTTT.

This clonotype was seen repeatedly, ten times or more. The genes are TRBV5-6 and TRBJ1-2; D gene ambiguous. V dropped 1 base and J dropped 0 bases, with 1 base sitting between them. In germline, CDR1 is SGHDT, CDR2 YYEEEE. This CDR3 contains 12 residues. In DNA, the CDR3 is TGTGCCAGCAGCTTGCCTAACTATGGCTACACCTTC. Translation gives CASSLPNYGYTF.

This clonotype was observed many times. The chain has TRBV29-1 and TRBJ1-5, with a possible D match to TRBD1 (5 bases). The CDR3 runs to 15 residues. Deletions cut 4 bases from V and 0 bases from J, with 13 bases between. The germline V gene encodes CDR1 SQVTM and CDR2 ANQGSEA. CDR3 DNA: TGCAGCGTTGTAGTAGTCGGGGGTAGCAATCAGCCCCAGCATTTT. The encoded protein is CSVVVVGGSNQPQHF.

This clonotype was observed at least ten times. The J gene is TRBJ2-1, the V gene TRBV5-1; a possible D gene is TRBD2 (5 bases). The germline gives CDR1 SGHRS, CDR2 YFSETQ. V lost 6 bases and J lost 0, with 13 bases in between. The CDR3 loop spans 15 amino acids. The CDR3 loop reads CASKQTGSSYNEQFF. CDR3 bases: TGCGCCAGCAAGCAGACTGGGAGCTCCTACAATGAGCAGTTCTTC. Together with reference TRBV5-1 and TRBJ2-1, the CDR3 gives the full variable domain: KAGVTQTPRYLIKTRGQQVTLSCSPISGHRSVSWYQQTPGQGLQFLFEYFSETQRNKGNFPGRFSGRQFSNSRSEMNVSTLELGDSALYLCASKQTGSSYNEQFFGPGTRLTVL.

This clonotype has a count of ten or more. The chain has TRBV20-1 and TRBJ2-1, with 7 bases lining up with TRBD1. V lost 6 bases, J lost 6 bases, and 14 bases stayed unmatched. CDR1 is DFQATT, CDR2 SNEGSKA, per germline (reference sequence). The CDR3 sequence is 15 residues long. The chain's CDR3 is CSAVHRDRTSNEQFF. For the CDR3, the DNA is TGCAGTGCCGTCCACCGGGACAGAACGTCCAATGAGCAGTTCTTC.

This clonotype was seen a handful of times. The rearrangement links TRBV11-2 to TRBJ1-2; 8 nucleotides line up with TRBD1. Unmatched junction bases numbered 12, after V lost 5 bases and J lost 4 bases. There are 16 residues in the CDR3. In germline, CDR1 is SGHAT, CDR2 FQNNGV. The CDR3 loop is CASSPGDRREAYGYTF. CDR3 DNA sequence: TGTGCCAGCAGCCCCGGGGACAGGCGAGAGGCCTATGGCTACACCTTC.

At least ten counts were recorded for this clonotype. In DNA, the CDR3 is TGTGCCAGCTCACCGAGCGGGGGGTCTGGCTTTGACTACACCTTC. It codes for CASSPSGGSGFDYTF. The chain joins TRBV18 to TRBJ1-2; D may be TRBD1 (5 bases). The CDR3 sequence is 15 residues long. Germline V CDR1 and CDR2: KGHSH, LQKENI. The V end was cut by 3 bases, the J end by 10 bases, with 21 bases between.

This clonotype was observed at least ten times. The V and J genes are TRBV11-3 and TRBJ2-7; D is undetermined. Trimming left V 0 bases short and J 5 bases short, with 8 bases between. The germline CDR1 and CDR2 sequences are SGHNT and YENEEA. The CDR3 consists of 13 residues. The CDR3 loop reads CASSLETNHEQYF. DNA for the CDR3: TGTGCCAGCAGCTTAGAAACAAACCACGAGCAGTACTTC.

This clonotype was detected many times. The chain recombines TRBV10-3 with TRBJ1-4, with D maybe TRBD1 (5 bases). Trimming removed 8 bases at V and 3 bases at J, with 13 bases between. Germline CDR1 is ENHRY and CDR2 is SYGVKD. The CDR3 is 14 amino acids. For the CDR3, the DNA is TGTGCCATCGGGGACGCGGGGGCTAATGAAAAACTGTTTTTT. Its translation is CAIGDAGANEKLFF.

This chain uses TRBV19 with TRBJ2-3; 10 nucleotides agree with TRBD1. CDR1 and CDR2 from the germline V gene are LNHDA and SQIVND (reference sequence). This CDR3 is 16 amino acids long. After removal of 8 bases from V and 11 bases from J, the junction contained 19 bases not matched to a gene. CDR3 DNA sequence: TGTGCCAGTCGGGCACCCGGGACAGGGGTCTTGGCGGGGCAGTATTTT. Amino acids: CASRAPGTGVLAGQYF.